One and the same sample provided the 27 T cell receptor delta chains below, sequenced in a study of γδ T cells in repeated Plasmodium falciparum infection. Vgamma9/Vdelta2+ and Vdelta2-negative gammadelta T cells were flow-sorted from PBMC for bulk sequencing. TCRdb ran CATT on the multiplex PCR reads. The sample shows 90,000 to 95,000 delta-chain clones, more than 0.85% of them seen only once. The sample comprised gamma-delta T cells from blood. The source is a pool of human donors (malaria-infected and uninfected, not separated).

About this clone: A far larger clone is just one base off, so this is likely a read error. This CDR3 is also generated by other DNA sequences in the sample. The rearrangement uses TRDV2 and TRDJ1, with 8 bases matching TRDD3. CDR3 length: 21 amino acids. CDR1 is GEAIGNYY, CDR2 EKD, per germline. The CDR3 spells CACDTSPTYSWGTRYTDKLIF. CDR3 sequence (DNA): TGTGCCTGTGACACCTCCCCTACGTACTCCTGGGGGACCCGGTACACCGATAAACTCATCTTC.

This clone was seen many times. This DNA's translation and the protein TCRdb lists, from a much larger clone, do not match at residue 11, likely due to a read error; the protein shown is translated from the DNA. The V and J genes are TRDV1 and TRDJ1; TRDD2 is a possible D gene (5 bases). The germline V and J ends were trimmed by 3 bases and 0 bases, with 32 bases remaining between them. This CDR3 is 22 amino acids long. Germline CDR1 reads TSWWSYY; CDR2 reads QGS. The DNA for the CDR3 is TGTGCTCTTGGGGATGCTCTTCCCGCGAAAAGTCGGTACCCCCAGTACACCGATAAACTCATCTTT. As protein: CALGDALPAKSRYPQYTDKLIF.

As to this clone: TCRdb's entry gives the protein of a much larger clone, which mismatches this DNA's translation at residue 5, likely from a read error; the protein reported here is translated from the DNA. V usage is TRDV2 and J usage is TRDJ1, with TRDD3 as a possible D gene (5 bases). Germline CDR1 GEAIGNYY, CDR2 EKD. The CDR3 is made up of 13 amino acids. CDR3 bases: TGTGCCTGTGACGCCGGGGGCACCGACAAACTCATCTTT. It is translated as CACDAGGTDKLIF.

This clone was seen a few times. The protein TCRdb gives is from a much larger clone and does not agree with this DNA's translation at residue 4, likely a read error; the protein shown here comes from the DNA. The V gene is listed as TRDV1; no J gene was called. The CDR3 totals 13 residues. Germline V gives CDR1 TSWWSYY, CDR2 QGS. CDR3 in amino acids: CALSKGAWFVLIF. CDR3 DNA sequence: TGTGCTCTTAGCAAAGGGGCCTGGTTTGTGCTCATCTTT.

This clone appeared a few times. TCRdb's entry gives the protein of a much larger clone, which mismatches this DNA's translation at residue 5, likely from a read error; the protein reported here is translated from the DNA. This chain joins TRDV1 and TRDJ1; 11 bases match TRDD3. CDR1 TSWWSYY and CDR2 QGS come from the germline V gene. CDR3 size: 19 residues. The V gene end was trimmed by 3 bases and the J gene end by 4 bases; junction bases not matched to a gene: 16. The CDR3 region is CALGDLGSWGIRDGDKLIF. The CDR3 DNA is TGTGCTCTTGGGGACCTGGGTTCTTGGGGGATACGAGACGGCGATAAACTCATCTTT.

The sample holds a few counts of this clone. TCRdb assigns this DNA the protein of a much larger clone, which departs from its translation at residue 5; this likely reflects a read error, and the protein shown comes from translating the DNA. CDR3 region: CALGGLVRILGDTGDKLIF. As DNA, the CDR3 is TGTGCTCTTGGGGGACTGGTCCGAATACTGGGGGATACCGGGGATAAACTCATCTTT. The V and J genes are TRDV1 and TRDJ1; 12 positions match TRDD3. TCRdb carries no J gene annotation; the J gene was assigned here by matching the DNA with germline. The CDR3 sequence is 19 residues long. V shed 4 bases, J shed 5 bases, and the junction held 17 bases outside the gene matches. Germline lookup yields CDR1 TSWWSYY and CDR2 QGS.

On this clone: A far larger clone is just one base off, so this is likely a read error. The same CDR3 arises from other DNA sequences in this sample as well. The V gene is TRDV1, but the J gene lacks a call; TRDD3 is the table's D call and was not checked against the DNA. CDR1 is TSWWSYY and CDR2 is QGS in the germline V gene. This CDR3 contains 22 residues. The DNA for the CDR3 is TGTGCTCTTGGGGAACTCCTTCCTACTAAGTACTGGGGGATACGAGGGGCCGATAAACTCATCTTC. Its protein is CALGELLPTKYWGIRGADKLIF.

This clone was detected many times. V usage is TRDV1 and J usage is TRDJ1; D remains unclear. CDR1 is TSWWSYY, CDR2 QGS, per germline. CDR3 length: 18 amino acids. V was clipped by 0 bases and J by 1 base, with 18 bases between them. CDR3 residues: CALGELLYDPHLTDKLIF. The CDR3 DNA reads as TGTGCTCTTGGGGAACTTCTCTACGACCCTCATCTCACCGATAAACTCATCTTT.

The rearrangement uses TRDV1 and TRDJ1; 8 bases fit TRDD3. TCRdb records no J gene; here it was assigned by comparing the DNA to germline. The V gene's germline CDR1 is TSWWSYY and CDR2 QGS. The CDR3 covers 22 residues. Germline trimming cut 0 bases from V and 7 bases from J; bases unmatched to any gene: 28. The CDR3 here is CALGELGPSWWGIRGGLVKLIF. CDR3 in DNA: TGTGCTCTTGGGGAACTCGGCCCCTCGTGGTGGGGGATTAGAGGGGGATTGGTTAAACTCATCTTT.

There are a few counts of this clone. The protein in TCRdb stems from a much larger clone and differs at residue 11 from this DNA's translation, likely a read error; here the protein is translated from the DNA. The CDR3 sequence is CACDPIRLHDELIF. The CDR3 DNA follows: TGTGCCTGTGACCCCATACGCTTGCACGATGAACTCATCTTT. The genes are TRDV2 and TRDJ1, with D possibly matching TRDD3 (5 bases). Here the J gene was assigned by germline matching of the DNA, as TCRdb has none. Germline V gene data show CDR1 as GEAIGNYY and CDR2 as EKD. The CDR3 covers 14 residues.

This clone is deemed medium-sized (0.01 to 0.1%). This specimen includes other DNA sequences encoding the same CDR3. V is TRDV2 and J is TRDJ1; TRDD3 matches at 8 bases. Germline loops: CDR1 GEAIGNYY, CDR2 EKD. The V gene end was trimmed by 1 base and the J gene end by 4 bases; junction bases not matched to a gene: 7. The CDR3 runs 15 residues. The DNA for the CDR3 is TGTGCCTGTGACACGTTGGCTGGGGGACTCGATAAACTCATCTTT. It is translated as CACDTLAGGLDKLIF.

Turning to this clone: The translation of this DNA and the TCRdb protein of a much larger clone differ at residue 11, probably owing to a read error; the protein shown here is translated from the DNA. This chain connects TRDV1 to TRDJ1; a possible D gene is TRDD1 (5 bases). No J gene was available from TCRdb, and it was assigned here by a germline match of the DNA. Germline V gene sequence: CDR1 TSWWSYY, CDR2 QGS. V was shortened by 0 bases and J by 7 bases, with 15 bases between the two germline ends. This CDR3 region has 15 residues. The CDR3 DNA follows: TGTGCTCTTGGGGAACTAGAAATCCGGTCGGGTAAACTCATCTTT. This translates into CALGELEIRSGKLIF.

On this clone: This likely traces to a read error, being one base from a far larger clone. Other DNA sequences from this sample encode an identical CDR3 as well. This sequence joins TRDV1 and TRDJ1; D is possibly TRDD2 (5 bases). No J segment appears in TCRdb, so it was assigned here by matching the sequence to germline. Germline V gene lookup returns CDR1 TSWWSYY and CDR2 QGS. The CDR3 is made up of 19 amino acids. The CDR3 reads CALGAPPPPGPSYADKLIF. DNA of the CDR3: TGTGCTCTCGGGGCCCCCCCTCCTCCCGGTCCTTCGTACGCCGATAAACTCATCTTT.

With regard to this clone: This sequence is one base from a far larger clone and is likely a read error. The sample contains more than one DNA sequence encoding this CDR3. The chain links TRDV1 to TRDJ1; the match to TRDD3 covers 8 bases. After removal of 5 bases from V and 2 bases from J, the junction contained 28 bases not matched to a gene. CDR1 and CDR2 from the germline V gene are TSWWSYY and QGS. The CDR3 spans 22 residues. The CDR3 spells CALGNSTSPPAGGIRRTDKLIF. Here the CDR3 DNA reads TGTGCTCTTGGGAATTCCACTTCCCCGCCCGCCGGGGGGATAAGGAGGACCGATAAACTCATCTTT.

Points on this clone: TCRdb records a much larger clone's protein for this DNA, with a difference at residue 6 that likely arises from a read error; the protein given is the translation of the DNA. The rearrangement links TRDV2 to TRDJ1; 11 bases agree with TRDD3. The J gene is absent in TCRdb and was assigned here via DNA matching to germline. Germline lookup yields CDR1 GEAIGNYY and CDR2 EKD. The V gene end was trimmed by 5 bases and the J gene end by 1 base; junction bases not matched to a gene: 23. The CDR3 loop spans 21 amino acids. The CDR3 loop reads CACAPRLTANWGIRGTDKLIF. CDR3 coding DNA: TGTGCCTGTGCCCCTCGCCTAACCGCGAACTGGGGGATAAGGGGCACCGATAAACTCATCTTT.

This clone has a handful of counts. The protein TCRdb lists belongs to a much larger clone and differs from this DNA's translation at residue 8, which points to a read error; the protein shown is made from the DNA. This rearrangement joins TRDV2 to TRDJ1; the D is unclear. TCRdb lists no J gene, so it was determined here by aligning the DNA to germline. The germline V and J ends were trimmed by 0 bases and 7 bases, with 14 bases remaining between them. This CDR3 spans 14 amino acids. Germline CDR1 reads GEAIGNYY; CDR2 reads EKD. The CDR3 nucleotides read TGTGCCTGTGACACCAAGCGGGGTAACGGTAAACTCATCTTT. Translated, it gives CACDTKRGNGKLIF.

About this clone: A far larger clone is off by one base, so a read error is likely. The sample contains more than one DNA sequence encoding this CDR3. The V gene is TRDV1, but the J gene lacks a call; TRDD3 reflects the table's D call only, with no check against the DNA. In germline, CDR1 is TSWWSYY, CDR2 QGS. This CDR3 spans 24 amino acids. DNA for the CDR3: TGTGCTCTTGGGGAAAAGAGTCCCCGCCCTCCTCCGTCGCATGGGGATACCCACACCGATAAACTCATCTTC. Residues: CALGEKSPRPPPSHGDTHTDKLIF.

This clone was observed a few times. The protein recorded in TCRdb matches a much larger clone and deviates from this DNA's translation at residue 5, suggesting a read error; the protein here is obtained by translating the DNA. This rearrangement joins TRDV1 to TRDJ1; 10 bases fit TRDD3. Germline V gene lookup returns CDR1 TSWWSYY and CDR2 QGS. CDR3 size: 21 residues. Trimming cost V 4 bases and J 0 bases; bases outside gene matches: 20. In DNA, the CDR3 is TGTGCTCTTGGGGGACTTGTACCCCCCCGGGGATGGGGGATACACACCGATAAACTCATCTTT. Amino acids: CALGGLVPPRGWGIHTDKLIF.

Concerning this clone itself: The TCRdb record carries a much larger clone's protein, which differs from this DNA's translation at residue 9; a read error is the likely cause, and the protein listed here is the DNA translation. The CDR3 region is CACDPLGAREDMGLDTDKLIF. CDR3 nucleotides: TGTGCCTGTGACCCCTTAGGGGCCAGAGAGGATATGGGGCTTGACACCGATAAACTCATCTTT. The chain uses TRDV2 and TRDJ1; D is possibly TRDD3 (5 bases). The J gene, missing from TCRdb, was assigned here through DNA to germline matching. The CDR3 is 21 amino acids. CDR1 and CDR2 from the germline V gene are GEAIGNYY and EKD. V lost 3 bases and J lost 0, with 31 bases in between.

To note about this clone: A far larger clone is just one base off, so this is likely a read error. Other DNA sequences in the sample encode the same CDR3. The chain carries TRDV2 and TRDJ1; TRDD3 matches 7 bases. CDR3 size: 15 residues. Germline V gives CDR1 GEAIGNYY, CDR2 EKD. The CDR3 region has the DNA TGTGCCTGTGATTGCGTGGCGGGAGACTGGGGCAAACTCATCTTC. It codes for CACDCVAGDWGKLIF.

Comment on this clone: TCRdb records a much larger clone's protein for this DNA, with a difference at residue 12 that likely arises from a read error; the protein given is the translation of the DNA. The V gene is TRAV38-2/DV8, the J gene TRDJ1; D may be TRDD3 (5 bases). The J gene, absent from TCRdb, was called here by matching the DNA to germline. Germline CDR1 reads TSESDYY; CDR2 reads QEAYKQQN. This CDR3 is built from 16 residues. The CDR3 bases are TGTGCTTATAGGAGCGCGCCCTTATCCTGGGCCGAGAAACTCATCTTT. Protein: CAYRSAPLSWAEKLIF.

Concerning this clone: A far larger clone is only one base removed, so a read error is likely. The same CDR3 arises from other DNA sequences in this sample as well. The genes are TRDV2 and TRDJ1; TRDD3 matches 7 bases. The J gene was missing in TCRdb and was found by matching the end of the DNA to germline. The CDR3 covers 15 residues. Germline V CDR1 and CDR2: GEAIGNYY, EKD. The CDR3 region has the DNA TGTGCCTGTGACACTGGGGGACCGGACACCGACAAACTCATCTTT. Protein: CACDTGGPDTDKLIF.

This clone was seen more than once but under ten times. It is likely a read error: a sequence one base away is far more abundant. Other DNA sequences in this sample translate to the same CDR3. The chain combines TRDV1 with TRDJ1; 10 bases map to TRDD3. This CDR3 has 19 residues. CDR1 is TSWWSYY and CDR2 is QGS in the germline V gene. CDR3 nucleotide sequence: TGTGCCCTTGGGGAACTCAGGTCTCCCTTACTGGGGGATCCCCATAAACTCATCTTT. It translates to CALGELRSPLLGDPHKLIF.

Ten or more counts support this clone. V and J are TRDV2 and TRDJ1; TRDD3 matches 7 bases. In germline, CDR1 is GEAIGNYY, CDR2 EKD. The CDR3 runs to 16 residues. V was clipped by 1 base and J by 2 bases; unmatched bases: 9. The CDR3 spells CACDTGGIVETDKLIF. As DNA, the CDR3 is TGTGCCTGTGACACTGGGGGGATCGTTGAAACCGATAAACTCATCTTT.

By sample share, this clone is medium-sized. Other DNA sequences in this specimen translate into the identical CDR3. The chain employs TRDV1 and TRDJ1, with 7 bases fitting TRDD2. The germline V gene encodes CDR1 TSWWSYY and CDR2 QGS. The CDR3 runs 23 residues. After removal of 0 bases from V and 1 base from J, the junction contained 26 bases not matched to a gene. CDR3 in DNA: TGTGCTCTTGGGGAACTTACTCTTCCTAAGGGGTCCAAGGTTATCGGGGGCACCGATAAACTCATCTTT. Translating gives CALGELTLPKGSKVIGGTDKLIF.

This clone was observed many times. A single base is all that separates this from a far larger clone, so a read error is likely. Other DNA sequences in the sample encode the same CDR3. CDR3 in DNA: TGTGCTCTCGGGGGGATTAGGTGCATAGCTGCACCAAATGCCGGGGGCGATTTACCTGGGGATACGGAACTCATCTTT. Its translation is CALGGIRCIAAPNAGGDLPGDTELIF. The chain has TRDV1 and TRDJ1; 9 bases match TRDD3. From germline, CDR1 is TSWWSYY and CDR2 QGS. The CDR3 is 26 residues long.

The sample holds a few counts of this clone. The likely explanation is a read error, given a far larger clone one base away. Other DNA variants within this sample encode the same CDR3. Here the V gene is TRDV2, but the J gene went uncalled; the D call in the table, TRDD3, was not verified against the DNA. The CDR3 sequence is 20 residues long. Germline CDR1 GEAIGNYY, CDR2 EKD. CDR3 in amino acids: CACDTGNWGIRAWDTRQMFF. CDR3 nucleotides: TGTGCCTGTGACACCGGAAACTGGGGGATACGCGCCTGGGACACCCGACAGATGTTCTTC.